Presented here are 5 T cell receptor beta chains from one specimen sequenced in a study of blood T cells in healthy people across ages. The second PCR ran 7 to 11 cycles with a sample-barcoded 5' primer and J-beta primers. TCRdb called the 5' RACE reads again in MiXCR, with one record for every CDR3 protein. The table has over 600,000 distinct CDR3 sequences, about 61% seen once; the top ten hold roughly 26%. Sequencing was performed on blood. The source of these receptors is a middle-aged man in good health.

V is TRBV6-5 and J is TRBJ1-1; 7 bases line up with TRBD1. V shed 4 bases and J 1 base; nucleotides not matched to a gene: 3. Per the germline V gene, CDR1 is MNHEY and CDR2 is SVGAGI. The CDR3 runs 14 residues. This chain's CDR3 is CASSFGTENTEAFF. DNA of the CDR3: TGTGCCAGCAGTTTCGGGACAGAGAACACTGAAGCTTTCTTT.

The V gene is TRBV5-1, the J gene TRBJ1-4; D not certain. The germline V and J ends were trimmed by 7 bases and 0 bases, with 10 bases remaining between them. Per the germline V gene, CDR1 is SGHRS and CDR2 is YFSETQ. The CDR3 loop spans 14 amino acids. This CDR3 reads CASRPAATNEKLFF. The CDR3 DNA follows: TGCGCCAGCCGTCCGGCAGCAACTAATGAAAAACTGTTTTTT.

This clonotype came up a few times. The chain joins TRBV7-2 to TRBJ2-5; no firm D call. The end of the DNA aligns better with TRBJ2-7, so the J call may be wrong. The CDR3 contains 13 residues. Germline V CDR1 and CDR2: SGHTA, FQGNSA. Here the CDR3 reads CASSLASIYEQYF. The CDR3 DNA sequence: TGTGCCAGCAGCTTAGCCAGCATCTACGAGCAGTACTTC.

The CDR3 DNA is TGTGCCACCAGTGATCCAACGAAGGTTCACGTCCTGACTTTC. Protein sequence: CATSDPTKVHVLTF. The J gene is TRBJ2-6, the V gene TRBV24-1; no firm D call. Germline CDR1 and CDR2: KGHDR and SFDVKD. The V and J ends lost 3 bases and 11 bases respectively, with 13 bases between them. The length of the CDR3 is 14 residues.

The rearrangement joins TRBV7-3 to TRBJ2-1, with D perhaps matching TRBD1 (6 bases). This CDR3 is built from 14 residues. From germline, CDR1 is SGHTA and CDR2 FQGTGA. With 4 bases removed from V and 3 bases from J, the gap between germline ends came to 10 bases. The CDR3 DNA reads as TGTGCCAGCAGCTCAGGACAGAACTACAATGAGCAGTTCTTC. It is translated as CASSSGQNYNEQFF. Full variable domain (outside the CDR3, taken from reference TRBV7-3 and TRBJ2-1): GAGVSQTPSNKVTEKGKYVELRCDPISGHTALYWYRQSLGQGPEFLIYFQGTGAADDSGLPNDRFFAVRPEGSVSTLKIQRTERGDSAVYLCASSSGQNYNEQFFGPGTRLTVL.